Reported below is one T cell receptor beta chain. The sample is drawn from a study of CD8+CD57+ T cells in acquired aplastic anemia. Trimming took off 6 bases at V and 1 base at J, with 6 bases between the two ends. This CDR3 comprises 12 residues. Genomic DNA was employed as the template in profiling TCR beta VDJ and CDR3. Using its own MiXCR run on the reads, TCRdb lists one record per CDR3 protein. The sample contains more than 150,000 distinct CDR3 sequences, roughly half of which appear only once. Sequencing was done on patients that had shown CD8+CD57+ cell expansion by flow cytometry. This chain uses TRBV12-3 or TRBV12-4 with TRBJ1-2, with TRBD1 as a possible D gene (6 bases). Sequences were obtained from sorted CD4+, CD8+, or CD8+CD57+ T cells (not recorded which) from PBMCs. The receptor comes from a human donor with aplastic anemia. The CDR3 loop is CASRGGNYGYTF. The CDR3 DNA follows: TGTGCCAGCAGAGGGGGTAACTATGGCTACACCTTC.